This T cell receptor beta chain stems from a study of T cells after yellow fever vaccination. TCRdb re-derived calls from the 5' RACE reads in MiXCR, one entry per CDR3 protein. The repertoire holds tens of thousands of distinct CDR3 sequences, with around 5% as singletons. In this sample, this clonotype turned up many times. Its matching antigen is unknown. CDR3 length equals 16 residues. Losses at the gene ends were 2 bases for V and 8 bases for J; bases not matched to a gene: 11. CDR1 SGHRS and CDR2 YFSETQ come from the germline V gene. Study results and caveats: It was a weaker secondary response, yet one that peaked faster, at day 5 versus 15.

This chain uses TRBV5-1 with TRBJ2-1; TRBD2 agrees at 9 bases. The sample was CD4+ T cells sorted from PBMCs, taken less than 18 days after the first yellow fever vaccination. The receptor's source is a man aged 18 to 29 who received the YFV17D yellow fever vaccine. CDR3: CASSFDPSGATDEQFF. The CDR3 nucleotides read TGCGCCAGCAGCTTCGACCCTAGCGGGGCCACAGATGAGCAGTTCTTC. The full variable domain, with the rest looked up from reference TRBV5-1 and TRBJ2-1, is KAGVTQTPRYLIKTRGQQVTLSCSPISGHRSVSWYQQTPGQGLQFLFEYFSETQRNKGNFPGRFSGRQFSNSRSEMNVSTLELGDSALYLCASSFDPSGATDEQFFGPGTRLTVL.